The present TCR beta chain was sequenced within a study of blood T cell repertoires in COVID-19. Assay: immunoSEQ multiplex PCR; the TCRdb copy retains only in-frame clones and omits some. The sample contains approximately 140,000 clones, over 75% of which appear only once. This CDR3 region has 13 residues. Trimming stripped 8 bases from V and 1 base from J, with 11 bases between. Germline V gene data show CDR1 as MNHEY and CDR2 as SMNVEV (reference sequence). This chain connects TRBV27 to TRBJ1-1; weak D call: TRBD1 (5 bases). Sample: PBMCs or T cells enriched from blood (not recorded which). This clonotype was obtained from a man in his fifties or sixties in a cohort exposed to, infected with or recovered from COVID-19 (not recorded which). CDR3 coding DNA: TGTGCCAGCCGGGGGAGGGGGAACACTGAAGCTTTCTTT. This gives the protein CASRGRGNTEAFF.